These T cell receptor beta chains were read from a single sample in a study of blood T cell repertoires in COVID-19. Assay used: immunoSEQ multiplex PCR; TCRdb lists only in-frame clones, some missing. The repertoire has fewer than 450,000 clones, about 91% of them found once; the top ten carry around 13%. Sequenced input: peripheral blood. The receptor source for this set is a woman in her 50s with COVID-19, enrolled during active disease. Each CDR3 is given with its conserved first and last residue. A D gene is named only where the DNA matches it firmly.

>.|TRBJ2-5|TRBV11-1
TGTGCCAGCAGCCATCGACAGATAACGACGGGAGAGACCCAGTACTTC
CASSHRQITTGETQYF
>.|TRBJ1-6|TRBV13
TGTGCCAGCAGCTTAGGTAGGGGGAACTCACCCCTCCACTTT
CASSLGRGNSPLHF
>.|TRBJ1-1|TRBV2
TGTGCCAGCAGCTCCAACAGGGACACTGAAGCTTTCTTT
CASSSNRDTEAFF
>.|TRBJ2-3|TRBV2
TGTGCCAGCAGGCCTCCTATAATCCCAAACACAGATACGCAGTATTTT
CASRPPIIPNTDTQYF
>.|TRBJ1-2|TRBV5-5
TGTGCCAGCAGCTTTGACAGGAATGGCTACACCTTC
CASSFDRNGYTF
>TRBD1|TRBJ1-2|TRBV30
TGTGCCTGGAGTCCCCCCCGGGACAGTCTGTCTAACTATGGCTACACCTTC
CAWSPPRDSLSNYGYTF
>.|TRBJ1-5|TRBV18
TGTGCCAGCTCACCAGACTCGAGCAATCAGCCCCAGCATTTT
CASSPDSSNQPQHF
>.|TRBJ1-1|TRBV6-5
TGTGCCAGCAGTTACCTAGGGAACACTGAAGCTTTCTTT
CASSYLGNTEAFF
>.|TRBJ1-1|TRBV7-2
TGTGCCAGCAGGTCTACGAACACTGAAGCTTTCTTT
CASRSTNTEAFF
>.|TRBJ1-2|TRBV2
TGTGCCAGCCGCGACCGATCTACAGGGCCCTATGGCTACACCTTC
CASRDRSTGPYGYTF